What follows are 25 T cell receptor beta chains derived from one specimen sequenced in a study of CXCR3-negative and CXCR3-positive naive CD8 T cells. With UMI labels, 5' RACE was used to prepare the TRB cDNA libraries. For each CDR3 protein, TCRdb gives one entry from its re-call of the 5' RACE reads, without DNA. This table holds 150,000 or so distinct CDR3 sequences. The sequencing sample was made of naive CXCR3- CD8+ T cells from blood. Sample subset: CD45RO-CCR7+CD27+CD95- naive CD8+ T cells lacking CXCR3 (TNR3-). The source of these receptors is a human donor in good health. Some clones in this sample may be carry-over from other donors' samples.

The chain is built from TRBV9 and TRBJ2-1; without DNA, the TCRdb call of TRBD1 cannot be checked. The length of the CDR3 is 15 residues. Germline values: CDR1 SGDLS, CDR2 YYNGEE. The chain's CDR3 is CASSVAGGASREQFF.

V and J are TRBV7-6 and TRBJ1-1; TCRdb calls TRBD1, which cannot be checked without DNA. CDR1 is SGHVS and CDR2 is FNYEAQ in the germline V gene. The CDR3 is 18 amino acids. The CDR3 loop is CASSLENPRGLGDTEAFF.

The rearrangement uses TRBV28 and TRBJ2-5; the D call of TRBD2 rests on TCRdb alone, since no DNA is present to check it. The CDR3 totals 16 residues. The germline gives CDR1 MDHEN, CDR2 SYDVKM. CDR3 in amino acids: CASSFSPGLSKETQYF.

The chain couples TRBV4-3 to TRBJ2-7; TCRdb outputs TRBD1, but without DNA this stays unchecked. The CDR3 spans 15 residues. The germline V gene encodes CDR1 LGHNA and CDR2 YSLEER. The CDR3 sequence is CASSQGTGGEYEQYF.

CDR3 sequence reads: CSVDGGDSYEQYF. This chain connects TRBV29-1 to TRBJ2-7; lacking DNA, the TRBD1 call made by TCRdb goes unchecked. This CDR3 comprises 13 residues. Per the germline V gene, CDR1 is SQVTM and CDR2 is ANQGSEA.

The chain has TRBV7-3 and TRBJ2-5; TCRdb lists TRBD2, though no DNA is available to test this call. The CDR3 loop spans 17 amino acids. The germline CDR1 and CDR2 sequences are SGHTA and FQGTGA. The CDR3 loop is CASSLARLAGGKETQYF.

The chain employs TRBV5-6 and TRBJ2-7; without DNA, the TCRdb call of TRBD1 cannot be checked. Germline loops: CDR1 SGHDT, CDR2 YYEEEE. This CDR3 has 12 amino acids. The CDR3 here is CASSQGTHEQYF.

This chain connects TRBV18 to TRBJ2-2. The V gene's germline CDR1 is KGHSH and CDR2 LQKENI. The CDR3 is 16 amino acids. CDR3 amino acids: CASSPWEPANTGELFF.

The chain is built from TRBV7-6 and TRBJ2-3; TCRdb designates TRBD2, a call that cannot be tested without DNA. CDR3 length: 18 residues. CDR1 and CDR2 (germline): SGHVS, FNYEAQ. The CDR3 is CASSLSGASGRPPDTQYF.

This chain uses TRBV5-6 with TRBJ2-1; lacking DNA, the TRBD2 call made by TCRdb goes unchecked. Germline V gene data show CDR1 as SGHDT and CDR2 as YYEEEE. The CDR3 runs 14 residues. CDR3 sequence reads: CASSLPGLFAEQFF.

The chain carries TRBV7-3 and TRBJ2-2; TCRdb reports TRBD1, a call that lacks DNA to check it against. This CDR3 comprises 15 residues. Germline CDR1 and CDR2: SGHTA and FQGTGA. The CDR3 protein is CASSPAGAGTGELFF. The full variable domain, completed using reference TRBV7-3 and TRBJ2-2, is GAGVSQTPSNKVTEKGKYVELRCDPISGHTALYWYRQSLGQGPEFLIYFQGTGAADDSGLPNDRFFAVRPEGSVSTLKIQRTERGDSAVYLCASSPAGAGTGELFFGEGSRLTVL.

This CDR3 reads CASSLAFNYEQYF. The gene calls are TRBV11-2 and TRBJ2-7. Germline CDR1 is SGHAT and CDR2 is FQNNGV. The CDR3 totals 13 residues. The full variable domain, completed using reference TRBV11-2 and TRBJ2-7, is EAGVAQSPRYKIIEKRQSVAFWCNPISGHATLYWYQQILGQGPKLLIQFQNNGVVDDSQLPKDRFSAERLKGVDSTLKIQPAKLEDSAVYLCASSLAFNYEQYFGPGTRLTVT.

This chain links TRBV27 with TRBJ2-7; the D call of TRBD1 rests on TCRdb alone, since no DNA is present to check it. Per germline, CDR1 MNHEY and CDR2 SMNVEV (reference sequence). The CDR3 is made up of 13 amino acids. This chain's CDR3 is CASSLQGGYEQYF.

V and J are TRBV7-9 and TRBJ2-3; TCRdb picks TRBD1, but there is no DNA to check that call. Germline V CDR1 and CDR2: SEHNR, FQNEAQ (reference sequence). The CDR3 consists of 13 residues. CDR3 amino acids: CASAGGGTDTQYF.

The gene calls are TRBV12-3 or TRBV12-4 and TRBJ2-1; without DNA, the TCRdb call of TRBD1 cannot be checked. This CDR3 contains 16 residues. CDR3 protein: CASSSSGGWGNNEQFF.

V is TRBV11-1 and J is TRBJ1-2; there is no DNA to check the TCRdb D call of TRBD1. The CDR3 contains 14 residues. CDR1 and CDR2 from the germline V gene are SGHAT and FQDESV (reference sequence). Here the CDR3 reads CASSAGQSNYGYTF.

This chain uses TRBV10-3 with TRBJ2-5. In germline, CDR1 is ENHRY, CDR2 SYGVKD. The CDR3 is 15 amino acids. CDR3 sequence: CAISQGYDTQETQYF.

CDR3 protein: CSVGDFDSEAFF. The chain combines TRBV29-1 with TRBJ1-1. In germline, CDR1 is SQVTM, CDR2 ANQGSEA. There are 12 residues in the CDR3.

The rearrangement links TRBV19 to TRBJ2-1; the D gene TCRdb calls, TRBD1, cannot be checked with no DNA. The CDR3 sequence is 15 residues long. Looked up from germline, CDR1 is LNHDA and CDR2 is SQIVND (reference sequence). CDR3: CASSIEGRTGDPQFF.

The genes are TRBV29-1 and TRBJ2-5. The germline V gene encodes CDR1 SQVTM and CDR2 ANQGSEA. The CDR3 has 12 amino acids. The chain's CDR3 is CSVLHSLATQYF.

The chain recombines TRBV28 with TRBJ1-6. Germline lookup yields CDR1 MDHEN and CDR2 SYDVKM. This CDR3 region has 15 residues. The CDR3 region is CASHNLGLENSPLHF.

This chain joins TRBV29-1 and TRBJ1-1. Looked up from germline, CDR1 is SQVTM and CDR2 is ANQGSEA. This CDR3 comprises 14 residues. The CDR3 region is CSVYYRDRNTEAFF.

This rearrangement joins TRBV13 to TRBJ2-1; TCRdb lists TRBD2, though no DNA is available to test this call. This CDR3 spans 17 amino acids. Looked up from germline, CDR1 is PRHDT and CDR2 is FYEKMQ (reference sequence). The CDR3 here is CASSLDRDSGSIAEQFF. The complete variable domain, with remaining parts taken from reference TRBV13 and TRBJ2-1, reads AAGVIQSPRHLIKEKRETATLKCYPIPRHDTVYWYQQGPGQDPQFLISFYEKMQSDKGSIPDRFSAQQFSDYHSELNMSSLELGDSALYFCASSLDRDSGSIAEQFFGPGTRLTVL.

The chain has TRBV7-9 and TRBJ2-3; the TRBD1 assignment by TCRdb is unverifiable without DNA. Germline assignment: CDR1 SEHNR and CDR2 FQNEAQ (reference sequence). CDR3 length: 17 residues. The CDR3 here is CASSLIPGQGSTDTQYF.

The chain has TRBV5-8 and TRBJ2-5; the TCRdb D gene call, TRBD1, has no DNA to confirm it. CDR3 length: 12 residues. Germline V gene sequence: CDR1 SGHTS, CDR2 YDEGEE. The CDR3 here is CASSLRGETQYF.